Following are 5 T cell receptor beta chains from one sample sequenced in a study of metastatic and nonmetastatic thyroid tumors. No patient had received any treatment before thyroid surgery. TCRdb re-called the PCR reads via MiXCR. The sample has around 15,000 clones, approximately 14% seen once; the top ten hold 17%. The sequencing sample was made of blood. These TCRs come from a female donor with papillary thyroid cancer or a benign thyroid nodule (not recorded which). Some clones in this sample may be carry-over from other donors' samples.

In this sample, this clone turned up many times. V gene TRBV6-1 combines with J gene TRBJ1-5; D is undetermined. Germline V gives CDR1 MNHNS, CDR2 SASEGT. The CDR3 loop spans 15 amino acids. V shed 5 bases and J shed 4 bases, with 15 bases lying between them. The CDR3 region is CASSSSWSRNQPQHF. DNA for the CDR3: TGTGCCAGCAGTTCAAGCTGGTCACGAAATCAGCCCCAGCATTTT.

This clone rates as medium-sized. The chain recombines TRBV6-1 with TRBJ2-2; 9 nucleotides align to TRBD2. The CDR3 has 12 residues. The ends lost 10 bases at V and 6 bases at J; junction bases unmatched: 3. The germline V gene has CDR1 MNHNS and CDR2 SASEGT. The CDR3 DNA reads TGTGCCATCCTAGCGGGGCCCGGGGAGCTGTTTTTT. Translated, it gives CAILAGPGELFF.

The chain combines TRBV19 with TRBJ1-1, with a weak D call TRBD1 (6 bases). The CDR3 is 15 residues long. CDR1 and CDR2 from the germline V gene are LNHDA and SQIVND (reference sequence). CDR3 in amino acids: CNSSAGQPVNTEAFF. DNA of the CDR3: TGTAACAGTAGTGCCGGACAGCCAGTGAACACTGAAGCTTTCTTT.

This clone has ten or more counts. V usage is TRBV5-1 and J usage is TRBJ2-1; 8 nucleotides match TRBD2. In germline, CDR1 is SGHRS, CDR2 YFSETQ. V gave up 0 bases and J gave up 6 bases; unmatched junction bases: 8. The CDR3 is 16 amino acids. CDR3 sequence: CASSLVPLAGINEQFF. In DNA form, the CDR3 reads TGCGCCAGCAGCTTGGTCCCCCTAGCGGGTATCAATGAGCAGTTCTTC.

This clone was detected ten times or more. The chain joins TRBV11-2 to TRBJ2-7; D might be TRBD1 or TRBD2, each matching 8 bases. Germline V gene lookup returns CDR1 SGHAT and CDR2 FQNNGV. The CDR3 totals 16 residues. Trimming left V 5 bases short and J 3 bases short, with 20 bases between. The DNA for the CDR3 is TGTGCCAGCAGCGCGACGGACAGGGCGGGGGGCTACGAGCAGTACTTC. It codes for CASSATDRAGGYEQYF.